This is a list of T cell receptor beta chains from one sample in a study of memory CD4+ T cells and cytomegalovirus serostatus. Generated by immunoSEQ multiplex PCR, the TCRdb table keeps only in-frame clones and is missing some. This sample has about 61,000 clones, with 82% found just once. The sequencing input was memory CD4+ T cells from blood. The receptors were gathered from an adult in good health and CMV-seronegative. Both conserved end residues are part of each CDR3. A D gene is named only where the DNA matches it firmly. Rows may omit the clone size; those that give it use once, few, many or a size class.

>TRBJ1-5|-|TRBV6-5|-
TGTGCCAGCAGTTACTCGTCCAGCCCTAATCAGCCCCAGCATTTT
CASSYSSSPNQPQHF
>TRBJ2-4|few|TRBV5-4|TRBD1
TGTGCCAGCAGCTGGGACAGCGAGATTCAGTACTTC
CASSWDSEIQYF
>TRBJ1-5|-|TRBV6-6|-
TGTGCCAGCAGGCGGGACACCAATCAGCCCCAGCATTTT
CASRRDTNQPQHF
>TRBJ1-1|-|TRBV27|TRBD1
TGTGCCAGCAAGACGGACAGGATGGGAACTGAAGCTTTCTTT
CASKTDRMGTEAFF
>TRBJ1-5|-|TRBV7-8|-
TGTGCCAGCAGTTCTTACAACCCAGGGGAGCATCAGCCCCAGCATTTT
CASSSYNPGEHQPQHF
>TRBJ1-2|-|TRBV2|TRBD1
TGTGCCAGCAGTAAACAAGACAGGGGGCTTACCCTTCAAGATGGCTACACCTTC
CASSKQDRGLTLQDGYTF
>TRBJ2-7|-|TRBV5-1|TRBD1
TGCGCCAGCAGCTCAGGACAGGGGGCGGGGGAGCAGTACTTC
CASSSGQGAGEQYF
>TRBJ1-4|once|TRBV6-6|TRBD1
TGTGCCAGCAGCAGACAGGGGCCTAATGAAAAACTGTTTTTT
CASSRQGPNEKLFF
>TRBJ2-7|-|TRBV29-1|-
TGCAGCGTCAAGGAGGGGGCCAGGGTCGGCGAGCAGTACTTC
CSVKEGARVGEQYF
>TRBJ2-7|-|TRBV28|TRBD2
TGTGCCAGCAGGATGGGACTAGCGGGTCAGCAGTACTTC
CASRMGLAGQQYF
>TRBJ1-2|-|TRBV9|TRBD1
TGTGCCAGCAGCCCACGGGGACAGGCTGTAGGCGGCTACACCTTC
CASSPRGQAVGGYTF
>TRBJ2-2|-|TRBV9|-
TGTGCCAGCAGCGTAGTTTCCACCGGGGAGCTGTTTTTT
CASSVVSTGELFF
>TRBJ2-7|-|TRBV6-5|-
TGTGCCACCCGCAGCCGCATCAGCTCCTACGAGCAGTACTTC
CATRSRISSYEQYF
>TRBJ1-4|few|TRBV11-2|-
TGTGCCAGCAGCTCCTACAGTGAAAAACTGTTTTTT
CASSSYSEKLFF
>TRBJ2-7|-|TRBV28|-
TGTGCCAGCAGTTTTCCCCCCTACGAGCAGTACTTC
CASSFPPYEQYF
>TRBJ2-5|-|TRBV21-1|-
TGTGCCAGCTACAAGAGGGTGGGGCCACCGGAGGTGGAGACCCAGTACTTC
CASYKRVGPPEVETQYF
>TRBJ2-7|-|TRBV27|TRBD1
TGTGCCAGCAGTTACAGGGGGCTCGGTTACGAGCAGTACTTC
CASSYRGLGYEQYF
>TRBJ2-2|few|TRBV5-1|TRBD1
TGCGCCAGCAGCCCCAACCAGGACAGGGGGCGGACCGGGGAGCTGTTTTTT
CASSPNQDRGRTGELFF
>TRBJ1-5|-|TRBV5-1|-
TGCGCCAGCAGCTCGCTAGGACTGAATAGCAATCAGCCCCAGCATTTT
CASSSLGLNSNQPQHF
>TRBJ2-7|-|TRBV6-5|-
TGTGCCAGCAGTTATGACACCCGGGGCGAGCAGTACTTC
CASSYDTRGEQYF
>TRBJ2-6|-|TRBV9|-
TGTGCCAGCAGCCGAAGAGATGGGGCCAACGTCCTGACTTTC
CASSRRDGANVLTF
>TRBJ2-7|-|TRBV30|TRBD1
TGTGCCTGGACCCTAACAGGGGGCTCCCACGAGCAGTACTTC
CAWTLTGGSHEQYF
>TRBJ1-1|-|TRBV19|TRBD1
TGTGCCAGTAGTTTGGACAGGGGAACTGAAGCTTTCTTT
CASSLDRGTEAFF
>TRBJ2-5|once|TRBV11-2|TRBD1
TGTGCCAGCAGCCCGGACAGGGGAATAGAGACCCAGTACTTC
CASSPDRGIETQYF
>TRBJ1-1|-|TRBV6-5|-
TGTGCCAGCAGGACTTACATCGGCCTCGAAGCTTTCTTT
CASRTYIGLEAFF
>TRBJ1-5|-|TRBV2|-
TGTGCCAGCAACCCGGGACACACGAATCAGCCCCAGCATTTT
CASNPGHTNQPQHF
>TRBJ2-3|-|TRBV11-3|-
TGTGCCAGCAGCTTAGGAAAACCGACAGATACGCAGTATTTT
CASSLGKPTDTQYF
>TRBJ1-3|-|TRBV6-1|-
TGTGCCAGCATCGTTCTCCCGAGCTCTGGAAACACCATATATTTT
CASIVLPSSGNTIYF
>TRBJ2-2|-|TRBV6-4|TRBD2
TGTGCCAGCAGTGACGGGCTAGCGGGCACCGGGGAGCTGTTTTTT
CASSDGLAGTGELFF
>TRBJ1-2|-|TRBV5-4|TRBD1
TGTGCCAGCAGCACAGGGGCCACTCCCTATGGCTACACCTTC
CASSTGATPYGYTF
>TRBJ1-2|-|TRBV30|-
TGTGCCTGGAGTGTAAGAGGGTTCTATGGCTACACCTTC
CAWSVRGFYGYTF
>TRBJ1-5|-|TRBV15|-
TGTGCCACCAGGTCCGGGACATCACGGGTGGGCAATCAGCCCCAGCATTTT
CATRSGTSRVGNQPQHF
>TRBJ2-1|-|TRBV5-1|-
TGCGCCAGCAGCCCTCAGTCGGGTCTCGGAGATGAGCAGTTCTTC
CASSPQSGLGDEQFF
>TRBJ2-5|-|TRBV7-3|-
TGTGCCAGCAGCCCCGAGGTCCTGAAACCCCAAGAGACCCAGTACTTC
CASSPEVLKPQETQYF
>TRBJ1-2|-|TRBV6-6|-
TGTGCCAGCAGTCGACAGCTTTCCAACTATGGCTACACCTTC
CASSRQLSNYGYTF
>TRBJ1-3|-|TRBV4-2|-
TGTGCCAGCAGCCGGGCCAACAGGGAGGTAACTGGAAACACCATATATTTT
CASSRANREVTGNTIYF
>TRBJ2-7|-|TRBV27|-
TGTGCCAGCCGCCCATTCCTCGACAGTGCCTACGAGCAGTACTTC
CASRPFLDSAYEQYF
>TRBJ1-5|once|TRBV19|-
TGTGCCAGTCGGGGGGGAACCAATCAGCCCCAGCATTTT
CASRGGTNQPQHF
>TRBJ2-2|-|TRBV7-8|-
TGTGCCAGCAGCTTAGGCCGTTGGTCAGGGAACACCGGGGAGCTGTTTTTT
CASSLGRWSGNTGELFF
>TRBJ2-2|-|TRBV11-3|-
TGTGCCAGCAGCACATCCCCGGGGTCCGGGGAGCTGTTTTTT
CASSTSPGSGELFF
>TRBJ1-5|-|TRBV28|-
TGTGCCAGCAGTTCTCCCAGGGTTTACAGGGATGAACAGCCCCAGCATTTT
CASSSPRVYRDEQPQHF
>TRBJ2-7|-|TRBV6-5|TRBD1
TGTGCCAGCAGTACACAGGGGTACGAGCAGTACTTC
CASSTQGYEQYF
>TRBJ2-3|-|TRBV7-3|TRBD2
TGTGCCAGCAGCCCCCAGGGTAGCGGGGGGGCTTTCACAGATACGCAGTATTTT
CASSPQGSGGAFTDTQYF
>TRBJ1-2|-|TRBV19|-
TGTGCCAGTAGTATCTCTAACTATGGCTACACCTTC
CASSISNYGYTF
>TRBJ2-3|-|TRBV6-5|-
TGTGCCAGCAGGAGGGACTTCACAGATACGCAGTATTTT
CASRRDFTDTQYF